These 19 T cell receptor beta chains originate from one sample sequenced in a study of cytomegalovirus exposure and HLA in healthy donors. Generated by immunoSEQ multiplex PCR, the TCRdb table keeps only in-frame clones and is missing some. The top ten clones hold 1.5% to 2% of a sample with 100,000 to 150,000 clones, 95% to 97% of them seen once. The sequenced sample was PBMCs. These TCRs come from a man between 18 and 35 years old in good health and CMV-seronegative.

The CDR3 DNA sequence: TGTGCCAGCAGCGTAGGAGGGCCTAGCGAGATTTACGAGCAGTACTTC. Residues: CASSVGGPSEIYEQYF. This rearrangement joins TRBV9 to TRBJ2-7, with a possible D match to TRBD2 (6 bases). The V end was cut by 0 bases, the J end by 4 bases, with 17 bases between. Germline V gene lookup returns CDR1 SGDLS and CDR2 YYNGEE. The CDR3 is 16 amino acids. Combining the CDR3 with reference TRBV9 and TRBJ2-7 gives the whole variable domain DSGVTQTPKHLITATGQRVTLRCSPRSGDLSVYWYQQSLDQGLQFLIQYYNGEERAKGNILERFSAQQFPDLHSELNLSSLELGDSALYFCASSVGGPSEIYEQYFGPGTRLTVT.

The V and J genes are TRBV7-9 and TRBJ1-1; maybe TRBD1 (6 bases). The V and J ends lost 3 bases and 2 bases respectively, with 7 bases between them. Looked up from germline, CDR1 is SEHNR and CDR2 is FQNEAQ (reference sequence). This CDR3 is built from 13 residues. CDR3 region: CASSLTGNTEAFF. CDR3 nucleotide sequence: TGTGCCAGCAGCTTGACAGGCAACACTGAAGCTTTCTTT.

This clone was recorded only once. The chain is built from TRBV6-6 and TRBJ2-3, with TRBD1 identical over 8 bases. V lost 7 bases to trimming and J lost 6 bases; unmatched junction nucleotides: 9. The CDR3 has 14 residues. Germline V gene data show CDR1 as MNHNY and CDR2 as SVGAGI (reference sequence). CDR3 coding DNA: TGTGCCAGCAAGGACAGGGAGGTGGTGGATACGCAGTATTTT. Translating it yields CASKDREVVDTQYF.

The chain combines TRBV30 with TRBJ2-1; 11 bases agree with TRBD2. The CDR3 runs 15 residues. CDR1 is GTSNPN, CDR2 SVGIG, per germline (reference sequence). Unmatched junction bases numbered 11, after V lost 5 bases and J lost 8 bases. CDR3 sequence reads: CAWEQTSGSTDEQFF. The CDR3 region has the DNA TGTGCCTGGGAACAAACTAGCGGGAGCACCGATGAGCAGTTCTTC.

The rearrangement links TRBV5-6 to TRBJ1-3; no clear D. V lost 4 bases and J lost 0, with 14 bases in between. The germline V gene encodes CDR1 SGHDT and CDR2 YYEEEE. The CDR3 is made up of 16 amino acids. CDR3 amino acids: CASSPAGRLSGNTIYF. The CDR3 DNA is TGTGCCAGCAGCCCGGCGGGGAGACTCTCTGGAAACACCATATATTTT.

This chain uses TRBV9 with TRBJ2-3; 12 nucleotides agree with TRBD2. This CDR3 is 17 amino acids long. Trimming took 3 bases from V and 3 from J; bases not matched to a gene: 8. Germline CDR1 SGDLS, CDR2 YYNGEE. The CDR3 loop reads CASSDPLAGGHTDTQYF. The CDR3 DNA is TGTGCCAGCAGCGACCCCCTAGCGGGAGGGCATACAGATACGCAGTATTTT.

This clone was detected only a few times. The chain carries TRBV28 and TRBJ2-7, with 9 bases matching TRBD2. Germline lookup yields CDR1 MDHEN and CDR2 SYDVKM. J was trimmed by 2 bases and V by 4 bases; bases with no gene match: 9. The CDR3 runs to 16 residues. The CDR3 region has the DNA TGTGCCAGCAGTTCTCTTCTTGGCGGGAGGGCCTACGAGCAGTACTTC. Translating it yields CASSSLLGGRAYEQYF.

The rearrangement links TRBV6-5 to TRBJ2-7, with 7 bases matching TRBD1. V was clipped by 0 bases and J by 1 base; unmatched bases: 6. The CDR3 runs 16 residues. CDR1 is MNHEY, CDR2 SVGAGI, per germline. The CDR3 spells CASSYSTDRQSYEQYF. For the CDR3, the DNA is TGTGCCAGCAGTTACTCTACGGACAGGCAATCCTACGAGCAGTACTTC.

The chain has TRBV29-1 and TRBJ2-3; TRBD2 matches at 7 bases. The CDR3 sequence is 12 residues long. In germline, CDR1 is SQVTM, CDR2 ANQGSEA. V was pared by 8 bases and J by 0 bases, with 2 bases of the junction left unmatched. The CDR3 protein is CSQRGSTDTQYF. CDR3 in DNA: TGCAGCCAGCGGGGAAGCACAGATACGCAGTATTTT.

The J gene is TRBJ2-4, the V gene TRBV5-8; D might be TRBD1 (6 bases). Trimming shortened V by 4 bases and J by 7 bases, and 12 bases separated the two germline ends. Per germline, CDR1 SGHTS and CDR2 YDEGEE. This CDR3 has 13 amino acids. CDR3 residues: CASSHPGQNIQYF. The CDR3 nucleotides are TGTGCCAGCAGCCACCCAGGACAGAACATTCAGTACTTC.

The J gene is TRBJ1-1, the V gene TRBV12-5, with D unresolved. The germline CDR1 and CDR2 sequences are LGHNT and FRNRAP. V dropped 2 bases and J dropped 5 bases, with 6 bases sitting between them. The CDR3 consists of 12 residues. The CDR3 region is CASGLLETEAFF. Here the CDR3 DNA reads TGTGCTAGTGGTTTGCTCGAGACTGAAGCTTTCTTT.

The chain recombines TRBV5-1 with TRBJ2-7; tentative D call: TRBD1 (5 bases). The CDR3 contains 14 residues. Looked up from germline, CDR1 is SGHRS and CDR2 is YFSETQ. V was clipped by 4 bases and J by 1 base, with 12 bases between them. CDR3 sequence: CASSPTAGSYEQYF. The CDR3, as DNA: TGCGCCAGCAGCCCGACCGCAGGGTCCTACGAGCAGTACTTC.

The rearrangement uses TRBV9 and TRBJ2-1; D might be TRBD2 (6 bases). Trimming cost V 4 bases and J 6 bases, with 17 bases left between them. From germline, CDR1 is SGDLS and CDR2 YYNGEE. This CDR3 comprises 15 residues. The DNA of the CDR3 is TGTGCCAGCAGCCTCACAACGGCGGGATTCAATGAGCAGTTCTTC. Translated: CASSLTTAGFNEQFF.

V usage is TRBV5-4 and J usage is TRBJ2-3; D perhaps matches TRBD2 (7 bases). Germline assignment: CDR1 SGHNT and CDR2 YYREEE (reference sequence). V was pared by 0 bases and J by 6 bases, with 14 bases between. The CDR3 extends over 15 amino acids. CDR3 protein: CASSLEGGGIDTQYF. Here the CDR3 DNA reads TGTGCCAGCAGCTTGGAGGGGGGAGGGATCGATACGCAGTATTTT.

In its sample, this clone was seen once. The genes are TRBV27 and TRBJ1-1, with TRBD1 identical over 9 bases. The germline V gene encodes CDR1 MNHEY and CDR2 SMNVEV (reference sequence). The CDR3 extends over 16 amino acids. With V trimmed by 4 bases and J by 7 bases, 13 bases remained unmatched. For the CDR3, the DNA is TGTGCCAGCAGTTCTCCGACAGGGGGGTCCCTCTTTGAAGCTTTCTTT. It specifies CASSSPTGGSLFEAFF.

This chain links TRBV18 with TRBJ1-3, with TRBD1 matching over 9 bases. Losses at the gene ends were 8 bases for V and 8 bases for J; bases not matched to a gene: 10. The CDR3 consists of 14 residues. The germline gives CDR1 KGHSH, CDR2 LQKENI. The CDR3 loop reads CASRGTGSTDTIYF. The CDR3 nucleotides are TGTGCCAGCCGCGGGACAGGGTCCACCGACACCATATATTTT. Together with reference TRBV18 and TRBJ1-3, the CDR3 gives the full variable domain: NAGVMQNPRHLVRRRGQEARLRCSPMKGHSHVYWYRQLPEEGLKFMVYLQKENIIDESGMPKERFSAEFPKEGPSILRIQQVVRGDSAAYFCASRGTGSTDTIYFGEGSWLTVV.

The CDR3 here is CASGLDWSPSTDTQYF. In DNA, the CDR3 is TGTGCTAGTGGCCTCGACTGGAGTCCTAGCACAGATACGCAGTATTTT. The genes are TRBV12-5 and TRBJ2-3; D gene ambiguous. CDR1 and CDR2 (germline): LGHNT, FRNRAP. The CDR3 covers 16 residues. V lost 6 bases and J lost 0, with 16 bases in between.

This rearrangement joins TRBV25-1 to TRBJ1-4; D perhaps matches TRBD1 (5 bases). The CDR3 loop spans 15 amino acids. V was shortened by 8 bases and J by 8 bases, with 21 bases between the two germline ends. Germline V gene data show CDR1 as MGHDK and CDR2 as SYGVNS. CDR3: CASSLMGFGGEKLFF. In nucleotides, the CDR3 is TGTGCCAGCTCCCTGATGGGATTCGGGGGGGAAAAACTGTTTTTT.

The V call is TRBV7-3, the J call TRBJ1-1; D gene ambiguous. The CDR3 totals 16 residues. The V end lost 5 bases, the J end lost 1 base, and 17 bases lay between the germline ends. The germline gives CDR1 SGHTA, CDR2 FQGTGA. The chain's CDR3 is CASSPSASAPNTEAFF. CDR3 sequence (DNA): TGTGCCAGCAGCCCTAGTGCCTCAGCCCCGAACACTGAAGCTTTCTTT.